The rows below give T cell receptor beta chains drawn from one sample of a study of T cell responses to AZD1222 COVID-19 vaccine. Sequencing was performed with immunoSEQ multiplex PCR; in TCRdb, only in-frame clones are kept and a portion is missing. The sample consists of about 70,000 clones, roughly 85% of them appearing once. The material was peripheral blood, obtained on day 0 of AZD1222 vaccination. These receptors were obtained from an adult in good health. Each CDR3 is given without its conserved first and last residue.

v_call cdr3_aa
TRBV7-9 ASSLGGVTEAF
TRBV7-9 ASSIRGAGGAGEQY
TRBV5-5 ASSLDPTYGYT
TRBV5-1 ASSFSGGGLDTQY
TRBV5-1 ASSLALSGANVLT
TRBV5-1 ASSLTGDYGYT
TRBV7-9 ASSYRNTEAF
TRBV3-1/TRBV3-2 ASSLRGGSTDTQY
TRBV5-1 ASSPGTSGSYNEQF
TRBV11-2 ASSQTGAPGSTEAF
TRBV9 ASGEGGRSWELF
TRBV7-9 ASSPLGGPFLAF
TRBV6-6 ASSYSFREAF
TRBV6-5 ASSRTSRETQY
TRBV11-2 ASSYGLANRITDTQY
TRBV5-1 ASSPLQGPSTGELF